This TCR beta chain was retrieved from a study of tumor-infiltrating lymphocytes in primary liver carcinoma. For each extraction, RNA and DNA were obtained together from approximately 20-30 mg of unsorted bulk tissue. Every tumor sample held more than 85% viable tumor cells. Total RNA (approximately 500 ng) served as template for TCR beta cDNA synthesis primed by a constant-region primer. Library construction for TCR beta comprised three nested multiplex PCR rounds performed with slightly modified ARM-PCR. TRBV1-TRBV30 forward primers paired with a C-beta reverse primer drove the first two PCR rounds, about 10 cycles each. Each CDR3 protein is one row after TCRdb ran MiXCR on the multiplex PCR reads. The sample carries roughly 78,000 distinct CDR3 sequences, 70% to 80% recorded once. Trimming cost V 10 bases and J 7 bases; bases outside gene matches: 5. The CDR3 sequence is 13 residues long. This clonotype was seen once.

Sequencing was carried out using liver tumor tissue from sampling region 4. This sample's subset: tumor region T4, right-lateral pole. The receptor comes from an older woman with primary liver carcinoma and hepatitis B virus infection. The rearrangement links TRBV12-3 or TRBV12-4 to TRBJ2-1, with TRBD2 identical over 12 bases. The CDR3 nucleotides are TGTGCCATTGCGGGACTAGCGGGTAATGAGCAGTTCTTC. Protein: CAIAGLAGNEQFF.